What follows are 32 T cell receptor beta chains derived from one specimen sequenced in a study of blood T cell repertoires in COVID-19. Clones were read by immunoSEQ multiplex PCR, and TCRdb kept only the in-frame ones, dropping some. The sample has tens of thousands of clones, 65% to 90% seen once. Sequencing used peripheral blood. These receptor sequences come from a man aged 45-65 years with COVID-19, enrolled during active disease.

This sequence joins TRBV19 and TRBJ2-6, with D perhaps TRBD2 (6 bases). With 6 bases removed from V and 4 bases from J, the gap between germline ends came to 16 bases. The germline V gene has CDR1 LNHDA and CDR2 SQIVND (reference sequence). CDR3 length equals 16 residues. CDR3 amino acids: CASSMQGEAGANVLTF. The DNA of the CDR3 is TGTGCCAGTAGCATGCAAGGGGAGGCGGGGGCCAACGTCCTGACTTTC.

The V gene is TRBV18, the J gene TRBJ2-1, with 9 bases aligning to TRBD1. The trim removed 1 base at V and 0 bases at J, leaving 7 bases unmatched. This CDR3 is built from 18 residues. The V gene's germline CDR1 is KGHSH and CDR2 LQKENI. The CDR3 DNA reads TGTGCCAGCTCACCACTCGACAGGGGGTCCTTCTCCTACAATGAGCAGTTCTTC. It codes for CASSPLDRGSFSYNEQFF.

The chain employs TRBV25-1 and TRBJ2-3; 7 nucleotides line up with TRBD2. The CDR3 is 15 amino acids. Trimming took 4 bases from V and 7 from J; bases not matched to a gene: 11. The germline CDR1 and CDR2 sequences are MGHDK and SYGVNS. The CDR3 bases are TGTGCCAGCAGTGCTGAGGGAGGGCCGGCCCATACGCAGTATTTT. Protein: CASSAEGGPAHTQYF.

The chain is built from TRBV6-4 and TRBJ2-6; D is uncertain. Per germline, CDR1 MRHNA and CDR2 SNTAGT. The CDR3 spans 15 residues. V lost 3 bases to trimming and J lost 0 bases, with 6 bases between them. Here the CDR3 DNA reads TGTGCCAGCAGTGAGGAGCACTCTGGGGCCAACGTCCTGACTTTC. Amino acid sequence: CASSEEHSGANVLTF.

CDR3 protein: CASSPISGTDYEQYF. CDR3 coding DNA: TGTGCCAGCAGTCCGATCTCCGGGACAGACTACGAGCAGTACTTC. The chain carries TRBV7-6 and TRBJ2-7; 7 bases are shared with TRBD1. V lost 6 bases to trimming and J lost 3 bases; unmatched junction nucleotides: 11. This CDR3 comprises 15 residues. Looked up from germline, CDR1 is SGHVS and CDR2 is FNYEAQ.

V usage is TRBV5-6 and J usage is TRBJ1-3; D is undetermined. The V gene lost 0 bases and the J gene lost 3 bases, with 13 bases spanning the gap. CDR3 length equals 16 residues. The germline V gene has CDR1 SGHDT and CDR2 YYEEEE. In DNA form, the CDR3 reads TGTGCCAGCAGCTTGGGGAGGGTAGACCTTGGAAACACCATATATTTT. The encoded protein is CASSLGRVDLGNTIYF.

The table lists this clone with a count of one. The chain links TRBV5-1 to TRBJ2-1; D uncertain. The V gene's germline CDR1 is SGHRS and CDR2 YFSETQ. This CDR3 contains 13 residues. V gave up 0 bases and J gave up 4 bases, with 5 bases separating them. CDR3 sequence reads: CASSLDSYNEQFF. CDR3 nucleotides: TGCGCCAGCAGCTTGGACAGTTACAATGAGCAGTTCTTC.

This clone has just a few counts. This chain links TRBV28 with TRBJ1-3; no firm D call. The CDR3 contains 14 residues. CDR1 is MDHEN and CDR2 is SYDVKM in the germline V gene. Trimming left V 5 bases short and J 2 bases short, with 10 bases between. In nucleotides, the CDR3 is TGTGCCAGCAGTCCTGGCCCCACTGGAAACACCATATATTTT. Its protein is CASSPGPTGNTIYF.

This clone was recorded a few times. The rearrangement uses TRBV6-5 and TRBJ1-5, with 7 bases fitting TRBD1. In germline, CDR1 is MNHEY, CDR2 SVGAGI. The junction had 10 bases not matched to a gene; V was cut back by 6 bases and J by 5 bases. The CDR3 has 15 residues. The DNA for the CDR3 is TGTGCCAGCAGCCGCTCGGGACAGATCGATCAGCCCCAGCATTTT. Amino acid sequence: CASSRSGQIDQPQHF.

CDR3 bases: TGTGCCAGCAGCGAAGAGAGCTCCTACAATGAGCAGTTCTTC. Its translation is CASSEESSYNEQFF. The rearrangement links TRBV28 to TRBJ2-1; D call uncertain. Trimming removed 6 bases at V and 0 bases at J, with 9 bases between. CDR3 length: 14 amino acids. Germline V lookup: CDR1 MDHEN, CDR2 SYDVKM.

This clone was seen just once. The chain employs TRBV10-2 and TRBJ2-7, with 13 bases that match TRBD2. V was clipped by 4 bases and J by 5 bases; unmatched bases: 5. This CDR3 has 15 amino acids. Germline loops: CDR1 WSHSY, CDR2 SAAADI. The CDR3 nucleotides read TGCGCCAGCAGTGGACTAGCGGGAGGAGGGGACGAGCAGTACTTC. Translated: CASSGLAGGGDEQYF.

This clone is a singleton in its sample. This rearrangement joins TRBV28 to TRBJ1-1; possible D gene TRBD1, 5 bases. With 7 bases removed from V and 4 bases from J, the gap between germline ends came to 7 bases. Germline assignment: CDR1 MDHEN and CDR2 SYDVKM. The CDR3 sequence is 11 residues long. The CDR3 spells CASTGVTEAFF. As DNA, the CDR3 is TGTGCCAGCACGGGGGTCACTGAAGCTTTCTTT.

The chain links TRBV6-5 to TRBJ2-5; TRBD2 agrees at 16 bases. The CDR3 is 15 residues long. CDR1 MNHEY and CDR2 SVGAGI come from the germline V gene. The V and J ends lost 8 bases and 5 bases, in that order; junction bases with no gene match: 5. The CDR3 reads CASSGLAGGLETQYF. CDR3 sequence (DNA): TGTGCCAGCTCGGGACTAGCGGGAGGGTTGGAGACCCAGTACTTC.

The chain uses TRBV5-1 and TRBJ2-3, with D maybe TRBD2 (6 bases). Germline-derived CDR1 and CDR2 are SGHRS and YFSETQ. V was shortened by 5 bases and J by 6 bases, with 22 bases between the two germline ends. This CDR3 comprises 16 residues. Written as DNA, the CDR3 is TGCGCCAGCAGATGGGGTCTAGGTGGGGGGAAGGATACGCAGTATTTT. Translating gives CASRWGLGGGKDTQYF.

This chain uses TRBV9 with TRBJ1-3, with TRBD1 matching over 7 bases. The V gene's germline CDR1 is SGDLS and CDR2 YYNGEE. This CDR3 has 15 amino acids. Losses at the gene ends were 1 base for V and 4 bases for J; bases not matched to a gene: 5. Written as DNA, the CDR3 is TGTGCCAGCAGCGTAACAGGGGCGGCAGGAAACACCATATATTTT. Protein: CASSVTGAAGNTIYF.

The CDR3 protein is CASSLNGGPIGYEQYF. DNA of the CDR3: TGTGCCAGCAGTTTAAATGGCGGGCCAATTGGGTACGAGCAGTACTTC. The gene calls are TRBV27 and TRBJ2-7, with D perhaps TRBD2 (5 bases). The CDR3 covers 16 residues. Germline V gene data show CDR1 as MNHEY and CDR2 as SMNVEV (reference sequence). With 2 bases removed from V and 4 bases from J, the gap between germline ends came to 18 bases.

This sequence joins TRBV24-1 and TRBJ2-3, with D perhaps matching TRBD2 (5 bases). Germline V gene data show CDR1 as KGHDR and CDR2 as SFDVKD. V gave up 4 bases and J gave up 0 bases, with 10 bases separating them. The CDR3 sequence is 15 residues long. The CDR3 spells CATSEGRPSTDTQYF. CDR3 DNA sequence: TGTGCCACCAGTGAAGGGAGACCTAGCACAGATACGCAGTATTTT.

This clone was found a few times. The CDR3 region is CASSPRQDGVDTEAFF. The CDR3 coding sequence is TGTGCCAGCTCACCTAGACAGGACGGGGTAGACACTGAAGCTTTCTTT. The chain uses TRBV18 and TRBJ1-1; TRBD1 might be the D (6 bases). Trimming stripped 3 bases from V and 3 bases from J, with 17 bases between. CDR3 length: 16 amino acids. From germline, CDR1 is KGHSH and CDR2 LQKENI. The full variable domain, rest sourced from reference TRBV18 and TRBJ1-1, is NAGVMQNPRHLVRRRGQEARLRCSPMKGHSHVYWYRQLPEEGLKFMVYLQKENIIDESGMPKERFSAEFPKEGPSILRIQQVVRGDSAAYFCASSPRQDGVDTEAFFGQGTRLTVV.

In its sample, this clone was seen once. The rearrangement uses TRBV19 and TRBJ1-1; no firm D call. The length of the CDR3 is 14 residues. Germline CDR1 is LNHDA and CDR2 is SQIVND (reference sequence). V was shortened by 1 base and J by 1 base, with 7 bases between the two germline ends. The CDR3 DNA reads TGTGCCAGTAGTATAGTACCAGGGAACACTGAAGCTTTCTTT. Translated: CASSIVPGNTEAFF.

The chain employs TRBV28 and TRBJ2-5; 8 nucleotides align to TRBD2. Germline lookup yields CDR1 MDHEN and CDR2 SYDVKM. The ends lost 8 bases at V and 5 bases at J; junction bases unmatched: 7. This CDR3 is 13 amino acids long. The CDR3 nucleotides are TGTGCCAGCGGACTAGCCCCCCAGGAGACCCAGTACTTC. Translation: CASGLAPQETQYF.

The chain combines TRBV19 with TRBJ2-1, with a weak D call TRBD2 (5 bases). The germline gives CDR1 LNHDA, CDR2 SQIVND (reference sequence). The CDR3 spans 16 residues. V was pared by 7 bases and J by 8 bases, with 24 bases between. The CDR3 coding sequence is TGTGCCAGTATGGAGGTCGGCGGAGCCCCCATGGATGAGCAGTTCTTC. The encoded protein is CASMEVGGAPMDEQFF.

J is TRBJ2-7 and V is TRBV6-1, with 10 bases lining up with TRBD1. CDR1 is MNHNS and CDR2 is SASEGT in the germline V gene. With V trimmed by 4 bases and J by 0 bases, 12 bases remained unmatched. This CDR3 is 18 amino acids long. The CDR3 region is CASSALTGGHTPSYEQYF. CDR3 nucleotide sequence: TGTGCCAGCAGTGCCCTGACAGGGGGCCATACTCCCTCCTACGAGCAGTACTTC.

CDR3 bases: TGTGCCACCAGTTCCGCGGCAGCAAGTCCTGGCTACACCTTC. Translation gives CATSSAAASPGYTF. The rearrangement uses TRBV24-1 and TRBJ1-2; D remains ambiguous. Germline V lookup: CDR1 KGHDR, CDR2 SFDVKD. The CDR3 contains 14 residues. Trimming removed 6 bases at V and 7 bases at J, with 17 bases between.

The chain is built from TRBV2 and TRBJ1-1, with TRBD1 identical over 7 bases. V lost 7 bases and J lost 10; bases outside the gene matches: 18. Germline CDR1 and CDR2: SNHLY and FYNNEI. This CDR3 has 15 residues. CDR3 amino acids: CASKEGALSPVGAFF. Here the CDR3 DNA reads TGTGCCAGCAAAGAGGGGGCGCTGTCCCCTGTGGGAGCTTTCTTT.

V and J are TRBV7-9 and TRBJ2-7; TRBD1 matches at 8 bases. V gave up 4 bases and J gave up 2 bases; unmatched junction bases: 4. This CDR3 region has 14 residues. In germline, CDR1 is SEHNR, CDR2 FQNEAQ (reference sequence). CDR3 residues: CASSSTTGAYEQYF. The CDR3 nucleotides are TGTGCCAGCAGCTCCACGACAGGGGCCTACGAGCAGTACTTC.

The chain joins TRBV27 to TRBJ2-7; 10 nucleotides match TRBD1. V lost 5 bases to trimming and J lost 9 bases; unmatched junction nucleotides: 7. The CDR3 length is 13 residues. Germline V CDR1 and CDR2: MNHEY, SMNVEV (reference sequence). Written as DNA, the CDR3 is TGTGCCAGCAGTGTCCCGGGACAGGGGTGGCAGTACTTC. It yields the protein CASSVPGQGWQYF.

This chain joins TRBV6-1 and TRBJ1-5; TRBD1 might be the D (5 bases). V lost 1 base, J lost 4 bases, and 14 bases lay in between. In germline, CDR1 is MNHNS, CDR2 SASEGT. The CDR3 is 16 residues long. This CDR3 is CASSEGGGGQNQPQHF. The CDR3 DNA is TGTGCCAGCAGTGAAGGCGGGGGAGGCCAGAATCAGCCCCAGCATTTT.

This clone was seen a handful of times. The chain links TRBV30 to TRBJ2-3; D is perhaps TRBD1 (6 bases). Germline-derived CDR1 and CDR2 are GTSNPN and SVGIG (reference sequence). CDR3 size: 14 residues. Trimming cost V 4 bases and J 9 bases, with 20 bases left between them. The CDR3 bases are TGTGCCTGGAAGGATGGGGGCCAGGTGGTCACGCAGTATTTT. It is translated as CAWKDGGQVVTQYF.

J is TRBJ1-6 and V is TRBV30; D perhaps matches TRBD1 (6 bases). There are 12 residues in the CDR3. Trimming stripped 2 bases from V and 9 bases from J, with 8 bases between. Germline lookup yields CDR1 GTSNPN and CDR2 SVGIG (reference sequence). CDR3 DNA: TGTGCCTGGAGTAGGGGGGGTTCACCCCTCCACTTT. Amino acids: CAWSRGGSPLHF.

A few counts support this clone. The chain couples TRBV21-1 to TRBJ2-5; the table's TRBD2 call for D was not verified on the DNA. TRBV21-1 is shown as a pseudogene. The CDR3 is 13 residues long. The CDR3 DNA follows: TGTGCCACCTACAAAAGCGGACTAGAGACCCAGTACTTC. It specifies CATYKSGLETQYF.

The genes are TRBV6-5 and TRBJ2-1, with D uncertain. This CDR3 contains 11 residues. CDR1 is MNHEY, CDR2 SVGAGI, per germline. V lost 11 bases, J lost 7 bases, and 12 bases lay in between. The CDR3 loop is CASRALNEQFF. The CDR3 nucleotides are TGTGCCTCACGCGCCTTAAATGAGCAGTTCTTC.

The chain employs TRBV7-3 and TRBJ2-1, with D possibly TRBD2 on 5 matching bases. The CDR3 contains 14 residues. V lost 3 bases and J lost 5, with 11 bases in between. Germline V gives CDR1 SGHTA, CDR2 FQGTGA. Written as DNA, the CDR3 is TGTGCCAGCAGCTTGCACGGAGGTAACAATGAGCAGTTCTTC. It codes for CASSLHGGNNEQFF.